Included here is one T cell receptor beta chain sequence, with context. The sample belongs to a study of blood T cell repertoires in COVID-19. Study as a whole: Samples of COVID-19 (acute and convalescent) were obtained from the United States, Italy and Spain.

As processed by the authors: Amplification from reference gene primers served as the basis for estimated nucleated cell counts. Sequenced by immunoSEQ multiplex PCR; TCRdb stores in-frame clones only, minus some. V and J calls and clone size are given by that table; D and trimming were obtained from the DNA. Seen here are roughly 200,000 clones, about four fifths observed once, and the top ten hold around 6.3%. V lost 3 bases, J lost 2 bases, and 10 bases lay in between. This CDR3 spans 14 amino acids. Germline CDR1 SGHNT, CDR2 YYREEE (reference sequence). Sequenced material: peripheral blood. The chain employs TRBV5-4 and TRBJ2-3; D remains unclear. The receptor was derived from a man in his sixties or seventies with active or convalescent COVID-19. CDR3 region: CASSSPGTTDTQYF. The CDR3 region has the DNA TGTGCCAGCAGCTCACCTGGCACCACAGATACGCAGTATTTT.